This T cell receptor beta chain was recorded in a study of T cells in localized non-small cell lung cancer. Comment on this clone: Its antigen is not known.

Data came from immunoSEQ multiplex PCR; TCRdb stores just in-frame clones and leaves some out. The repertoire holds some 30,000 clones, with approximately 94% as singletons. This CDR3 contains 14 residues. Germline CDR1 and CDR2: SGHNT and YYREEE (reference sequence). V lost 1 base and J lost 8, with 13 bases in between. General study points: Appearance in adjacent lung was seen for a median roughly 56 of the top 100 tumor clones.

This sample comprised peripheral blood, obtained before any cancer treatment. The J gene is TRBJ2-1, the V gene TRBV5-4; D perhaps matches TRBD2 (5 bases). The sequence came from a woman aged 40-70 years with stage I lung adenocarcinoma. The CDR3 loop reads CASSLRGYSDEQFF. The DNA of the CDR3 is TGTGCCAGCAGCTTGCGGGGATACAGCGATGAGCAGTTCTTC.